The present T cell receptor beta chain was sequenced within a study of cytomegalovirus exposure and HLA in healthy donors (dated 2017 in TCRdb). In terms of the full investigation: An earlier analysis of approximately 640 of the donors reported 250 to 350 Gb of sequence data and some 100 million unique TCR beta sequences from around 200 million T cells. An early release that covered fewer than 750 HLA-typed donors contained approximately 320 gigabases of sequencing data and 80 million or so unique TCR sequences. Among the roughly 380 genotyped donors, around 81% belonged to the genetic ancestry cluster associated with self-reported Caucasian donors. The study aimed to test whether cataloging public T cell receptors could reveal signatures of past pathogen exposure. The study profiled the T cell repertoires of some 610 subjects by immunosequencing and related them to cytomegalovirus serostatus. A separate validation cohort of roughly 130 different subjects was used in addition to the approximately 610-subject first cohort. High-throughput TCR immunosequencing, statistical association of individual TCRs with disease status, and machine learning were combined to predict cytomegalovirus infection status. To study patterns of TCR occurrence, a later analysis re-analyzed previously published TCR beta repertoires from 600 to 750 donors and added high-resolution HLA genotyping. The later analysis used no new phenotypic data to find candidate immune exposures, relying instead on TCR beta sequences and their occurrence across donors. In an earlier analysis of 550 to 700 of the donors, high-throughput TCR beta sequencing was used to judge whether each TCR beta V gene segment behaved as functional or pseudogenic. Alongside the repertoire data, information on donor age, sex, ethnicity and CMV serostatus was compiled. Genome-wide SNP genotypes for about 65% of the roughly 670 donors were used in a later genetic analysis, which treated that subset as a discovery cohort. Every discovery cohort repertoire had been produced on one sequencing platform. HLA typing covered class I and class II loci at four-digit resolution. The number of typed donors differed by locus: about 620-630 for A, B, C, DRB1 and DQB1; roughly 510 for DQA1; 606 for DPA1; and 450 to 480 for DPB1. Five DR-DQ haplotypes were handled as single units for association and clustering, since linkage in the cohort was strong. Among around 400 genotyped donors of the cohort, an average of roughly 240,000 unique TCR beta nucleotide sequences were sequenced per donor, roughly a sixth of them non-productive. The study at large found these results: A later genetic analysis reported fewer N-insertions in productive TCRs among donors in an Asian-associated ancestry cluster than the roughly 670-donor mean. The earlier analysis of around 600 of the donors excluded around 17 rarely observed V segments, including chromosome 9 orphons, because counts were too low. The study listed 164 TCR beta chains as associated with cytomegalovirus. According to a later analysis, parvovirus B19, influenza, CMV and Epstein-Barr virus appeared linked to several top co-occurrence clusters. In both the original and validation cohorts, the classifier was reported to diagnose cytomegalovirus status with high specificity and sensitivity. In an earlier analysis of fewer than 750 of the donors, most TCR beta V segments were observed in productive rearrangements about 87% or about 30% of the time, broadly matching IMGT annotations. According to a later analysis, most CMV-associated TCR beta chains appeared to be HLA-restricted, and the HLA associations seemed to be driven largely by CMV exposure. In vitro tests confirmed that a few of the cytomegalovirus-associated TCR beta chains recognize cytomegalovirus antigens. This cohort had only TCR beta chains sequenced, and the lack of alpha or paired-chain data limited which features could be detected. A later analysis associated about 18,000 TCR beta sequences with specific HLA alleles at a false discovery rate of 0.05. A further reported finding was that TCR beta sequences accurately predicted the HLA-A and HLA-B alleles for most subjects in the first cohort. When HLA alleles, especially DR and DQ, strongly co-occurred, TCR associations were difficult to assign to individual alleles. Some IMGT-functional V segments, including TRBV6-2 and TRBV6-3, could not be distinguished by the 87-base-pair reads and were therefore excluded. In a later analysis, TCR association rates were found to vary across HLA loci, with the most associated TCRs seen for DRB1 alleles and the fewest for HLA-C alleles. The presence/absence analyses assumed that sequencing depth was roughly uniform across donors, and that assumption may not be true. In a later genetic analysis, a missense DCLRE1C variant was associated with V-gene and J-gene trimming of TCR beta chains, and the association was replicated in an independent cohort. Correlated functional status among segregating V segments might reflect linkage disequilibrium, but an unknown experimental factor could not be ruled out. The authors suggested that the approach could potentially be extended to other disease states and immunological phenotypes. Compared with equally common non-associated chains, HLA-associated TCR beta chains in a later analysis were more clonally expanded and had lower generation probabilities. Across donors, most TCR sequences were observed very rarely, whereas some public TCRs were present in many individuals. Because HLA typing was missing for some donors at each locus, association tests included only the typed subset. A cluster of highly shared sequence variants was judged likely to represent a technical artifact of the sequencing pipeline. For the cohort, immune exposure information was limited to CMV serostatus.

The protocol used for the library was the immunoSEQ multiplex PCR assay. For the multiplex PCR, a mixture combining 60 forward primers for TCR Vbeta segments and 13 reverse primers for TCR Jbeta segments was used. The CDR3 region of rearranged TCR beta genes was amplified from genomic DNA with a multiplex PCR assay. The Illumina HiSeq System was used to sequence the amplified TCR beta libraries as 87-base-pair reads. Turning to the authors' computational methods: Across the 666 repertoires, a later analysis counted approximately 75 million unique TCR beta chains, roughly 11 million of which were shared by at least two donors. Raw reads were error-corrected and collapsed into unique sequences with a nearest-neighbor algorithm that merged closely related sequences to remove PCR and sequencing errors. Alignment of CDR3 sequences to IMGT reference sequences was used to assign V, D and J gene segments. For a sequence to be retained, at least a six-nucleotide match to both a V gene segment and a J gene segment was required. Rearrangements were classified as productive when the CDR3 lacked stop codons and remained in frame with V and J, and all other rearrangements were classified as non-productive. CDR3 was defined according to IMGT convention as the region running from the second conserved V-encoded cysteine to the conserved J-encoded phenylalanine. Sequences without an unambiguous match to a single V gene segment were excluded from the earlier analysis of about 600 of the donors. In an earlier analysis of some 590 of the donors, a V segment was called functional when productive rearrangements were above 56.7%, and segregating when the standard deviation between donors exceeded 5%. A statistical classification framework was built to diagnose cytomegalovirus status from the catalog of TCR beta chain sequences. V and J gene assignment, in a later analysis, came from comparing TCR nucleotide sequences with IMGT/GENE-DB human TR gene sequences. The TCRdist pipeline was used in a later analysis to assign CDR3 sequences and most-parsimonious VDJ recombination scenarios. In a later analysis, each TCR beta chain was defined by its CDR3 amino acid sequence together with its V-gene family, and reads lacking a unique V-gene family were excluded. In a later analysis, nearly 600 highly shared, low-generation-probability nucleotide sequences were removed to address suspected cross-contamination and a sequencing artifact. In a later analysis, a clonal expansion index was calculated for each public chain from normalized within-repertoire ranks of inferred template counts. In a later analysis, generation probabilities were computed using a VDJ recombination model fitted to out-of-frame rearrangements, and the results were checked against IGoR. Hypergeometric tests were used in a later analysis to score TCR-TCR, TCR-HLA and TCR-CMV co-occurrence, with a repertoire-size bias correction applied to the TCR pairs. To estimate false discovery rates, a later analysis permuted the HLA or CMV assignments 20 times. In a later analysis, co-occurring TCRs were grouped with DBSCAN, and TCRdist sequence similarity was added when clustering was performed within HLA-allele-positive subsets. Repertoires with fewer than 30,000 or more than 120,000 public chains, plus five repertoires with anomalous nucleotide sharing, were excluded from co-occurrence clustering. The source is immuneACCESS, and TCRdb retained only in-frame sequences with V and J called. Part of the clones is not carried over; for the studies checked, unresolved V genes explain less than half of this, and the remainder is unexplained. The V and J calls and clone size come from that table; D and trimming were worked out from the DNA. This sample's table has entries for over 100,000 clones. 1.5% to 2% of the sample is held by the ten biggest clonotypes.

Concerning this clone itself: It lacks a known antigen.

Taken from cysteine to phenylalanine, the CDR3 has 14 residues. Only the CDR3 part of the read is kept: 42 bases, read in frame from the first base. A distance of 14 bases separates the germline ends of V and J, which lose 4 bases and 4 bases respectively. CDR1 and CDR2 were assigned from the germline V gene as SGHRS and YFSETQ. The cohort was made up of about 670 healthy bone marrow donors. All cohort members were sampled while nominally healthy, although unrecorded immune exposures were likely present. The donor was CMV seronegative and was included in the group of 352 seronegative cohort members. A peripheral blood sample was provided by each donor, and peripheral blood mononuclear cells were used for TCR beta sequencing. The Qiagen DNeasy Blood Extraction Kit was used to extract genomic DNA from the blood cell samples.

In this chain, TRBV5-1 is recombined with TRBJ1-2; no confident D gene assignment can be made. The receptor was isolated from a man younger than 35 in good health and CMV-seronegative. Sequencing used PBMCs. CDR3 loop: CASSLIMGSYGYTF. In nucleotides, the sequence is TGCGCCAGCAGCCTGATAATGGGGAGCTATGGCTACACCTTC.